This T cell receptor beta chain was documented in a study of cytomegalovirus exposure and HLA in healthy donors. This clone appeared a single time. Trimming stripped 1 base from V and 3 bases from J, with 23 bases between. The V gene's germline CDR1 is SGHKS and CDR2 YYEKEE (reference sequence). This CDR3 is built from 19 residues. The PCR contained 60 Vbeta and 13 Jbeta primers. The data were produced by immunoSEQ multiplex PCR, yet TCRdb's version contains in-frame clones alone and is incomplete. The table lists fewer than 200,000 clones, about 77% of them singletons, with 7% to 8.5% in the top ten.

The J gene is TRBJ2-1, the V gene TRBV5-5; D is perhaps TRBD2 (7 bases). Sample: PBMCs. The TCR sequence derives from a male donor in good health and CMV-seropositive. This CDR3 is CASSLREGTGGQFYNEQFF. The CDR3 bases are TGTGCCAGCAGCTTGAGGGAGGGAACGGGGGGCCAATTCTACAATGAGCAGTTCTTC.